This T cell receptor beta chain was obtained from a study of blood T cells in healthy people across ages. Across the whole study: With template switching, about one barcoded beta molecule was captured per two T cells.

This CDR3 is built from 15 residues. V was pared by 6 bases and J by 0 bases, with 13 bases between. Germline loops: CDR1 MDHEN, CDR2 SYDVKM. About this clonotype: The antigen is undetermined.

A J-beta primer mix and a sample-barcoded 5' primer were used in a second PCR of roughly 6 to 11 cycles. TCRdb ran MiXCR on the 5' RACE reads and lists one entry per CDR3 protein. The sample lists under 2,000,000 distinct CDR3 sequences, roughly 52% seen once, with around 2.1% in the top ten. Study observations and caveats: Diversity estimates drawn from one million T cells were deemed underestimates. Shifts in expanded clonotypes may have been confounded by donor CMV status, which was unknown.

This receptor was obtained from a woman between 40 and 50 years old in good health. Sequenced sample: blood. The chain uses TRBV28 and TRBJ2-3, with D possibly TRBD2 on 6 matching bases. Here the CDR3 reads CASRPAGGSTDTQYF. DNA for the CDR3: TGTGCCAGCAGGCCTGCCGGGGGTAGCACAGATACGCAGTATTTT.